The present T cell receptor (beta chain) was sequenced within a study of PD-L1 blockade in urothelial cancer. V dropped 5 bases and J dropped 7 bases, with 14 bases sitting between them. The CDR3 spans 14 residues. Germline V CDR1 and CDR2: SEHNR, FQNEAQ (reference sequence). Specified time point: pretreatment peripheral blood. The assay was immunoSEQ multiplex PCR, and TCRdb's table has in-frame clones only and misses some. The sample yields roughly 77,000 clones, around 83% seen once. The chain employs TRBV7-9 and TRBJ1-4, with no clear D. The specimen comprised PBMCs, sampled around atezolizumab (anti-PD-L1) treatment. The sequence was obtained from a woman aged 70 to 79 with urothelial cancer. The CDR3 reads CASSRPGVGEKLFF. DNA of the CDR3: TGTGCCAGCAGCCGGCCCGGAGTAGGTGAAAAACTGTTTTTT.